These 7 T cell receptor beta chains originate from one sample sequenced in a study of PD-L1 blockade in urothelial cancer. TCRdb's copy holds only in-frame clones and misses some; the assay was immunoSEQ multiplex PCR. Here the sample spans over 50,000 clones, around 84% being singletons. The input for sequencing was PBMCs, taken around atezolizumab (anti-PD-L1) treatment. These receptors all come from a man aged 45-60 years with urothelial cancer.

The chain couples TRBV5-5 to TRBJ1-2; 9 bases map to TRBD1. Trimming took 0 bases from V and 7 from J; bases not matched to a gene: 4. This CDR3 is 14 amino acids long. The germline V gene encodes CDR1 SGHKS and CDR2 YYEKEE (reference sequence). CDR3 bases: TGTGCCAGCAGCTTGGACGGGACAGGGTTTGGCTACACCTTC. Translation gives CASSLDGTGFGYTF.

The chain is built from TRBV6-6 and TRBJ2-4, with TRBD2 as a possible D gene (5 bases). The V end lost 6 bases, the J end lost 5 bases, and 11 bases lay between the germline ends. Germline assignment: CDR1 MNHNY and CDR2 SVGAGI (reference sequence). The CDR3 consists of 13 residues. The CDR3 coding sequence is TGTGCCAGCAGCGTCGGACTTGAAAACATTCAGTACTTC. Encoded protein: CASSVGLENIQYF.

The chain is built from TRBV5-1 and TRBJ2-1, with 9 nucleotides matching TRBD2. The CDR3 sequence is 14 residues long. V gave up 4 bases and J gave up 8 bases; unmatched junction bases: 7. Germline CDR1 SGHRS, CDR2 YFSETQ. The CDR3 bases are TGCGCCAGCAGCAGGACTAGCGACGTATATGAGCAGTTCTTC. This encodes CASSRTSDVYEQFF.

This rearrangement joins TRBV7-9 to TRBJ2-5; 9 bases map to TRBD2. The CDR3 has 14 amino acids. Trimming took 4 bases from V and 2 from J; bases not matched to a gene: 2. In germline, CDR1 is SEHNR, CDR2 FQNEAQ (reference sequence). Written as DNA, the CDR3 is TGTGCCAGCAGCTCCCTAGCGGGACAAGAGACCCAGTACTTC. As protein: CASSSLAGQETQYF.

Concerning this clone: The sample contains more than one DNA sequence encoding this CDR3. The rearrangement joins TRBV9 to TRBJ2-1, with D hard to call. Germline V lookup: CDR1 SGDLS, CDR2 YYNGEE. Trimming stripped 0 bases from V and 6 bases from J, with 7 bases between. The CDR3 length is 13 residues. CDR3 in amino acids: CASSVATGNEQFF. CDR3 bases: TGTGCCAGCAGCGTAGCTACGGGCAATGAGCAGTTCTTC.

This chain uses TRBV5-1 with TRBJ2-1; D unclear. The CDR3 runs to 16 residues. Germline-derived CDR1 and CDR2 are SGHRS and YFSETQ. Between the trimmed V and J ends, which lost 3 bases and 3 bases, there was a span of 16 bases. The CDR3 reads CASSSKTETNYNEQFF. The CDR3 DNA reads TGCGCCAGCAGCTCCAAAACAGAAACCAACTACAATGAGCAGTTCTTC.

This chain connects TRBV5-1 to TRBJ2-7; 10 bases map to TRBD2. Germline CDR1 and CDR2: SGHRS and YFSETQ. The CDR3 covers 14 residues. V lost 2 bases to trimming and J lost 3 bases; unmatched junction nucleotides: 2. This CDR3 reads CASSLGLADYEQYF. The CDR3 DNA reads as TGCGCCAGCAGCTTAGGACTAGCGGACTACGAGCAGTACTTC.